Presented here are 26 T cell receptor beta chains from one specimen sequenced in a study of graft-versus-host responses after intestinal transplantation. Antigens for these TCRs are unknown. TCRdb's table, derived via immunoSEQ multiplex PCR, lists solely in-frame clones and lacks some. Counted here are under 90,000 clones, about 90% occurring once; the ten biggest clones make up around 4%. Specimen: unstimulated CD8+ T cells sorted from spleen or lymph node cells, collected before transplant. These receptor sequences come from a human donor who was the organ donor for an intestinal transplant.

This clone was observed a single time. The chain couples TRBV10-1 to TRBJ2-2, with 9 nucleotides matching TRBD2. The V gene's germline CDR1 is WNHNN and CDR2 SYGVQD (reference sequence). There are 16 residues in the CDR3. Germline trimming cut 2 bases from V and 7 bases from J; bases unmatched to any gene: 8. The CDR3 sequence is CASSEGAGGRDGELFF. CDR3 coding DNA: TGCGCCAGCAGTGAGGGGGCGGGGGGGCGCGACGGGGAGCTGTTTTTT.

The chain carries TRBV21-1 and TRBJ2-2; the D call in the table, TRBD1, was not verified against the DNA. TRBV21-1 is designated a pseudogene. The CDR3 is 18 residues long. CDR3 sequence reads: CASSKERQGMKNTGELFF. The CDR3 DNA sequence: TGTGCCAGCAGCAAAGAGCGACAGGGGATGAAGAACACCGGGGAGCTGTTTTTT.

The genes are TRBV18 and TRBJ1-3; the D gene is possibly TRBD1 (6 bases). The V gene lost 2 bases and the J gene lost 0 bases, with 14 bases spanning the gap. The CDR3 consists of 17 residues. Germline values: CDR1 KGHSH, CDR2 LQKENI. The CDR3 DNA follows: TGTGCCAGCTCACCAGTCATAACAGGGCGCTCTGGAAACACCATATATTTT. It codes for CASSPVITGRSGNTIYF.

This rearrangement joins TRBV9 to TRBJ1-6, with 8 bases that match TRBD1. J gave up 3 bases and V 3 bases, and 5 bases lay outside the gene matches. Germline V gives CDR1 SGDLS, CDR2 YYNGEE. The CDR3 loop spans 16 amino acids. This chain's CDR3 is CASSGGQVGYNSPLHF. CDR3 sequence (DNA): TGTGCCAGCAGCGGGGGACAGGTGGGCTATAATTCACCCCTCCACTTT.

The chain couples TRBV2 to TRBJ2-3, with 8 positions matching TRBD2. The germline CDR1 and CDR2 sequences are SNHLY and FYNNEI. CDR3 size: 15 residues. V shed 5 bases and J 3 bases; nucleotides not matched to a gene: 7. As DNA, the CDR3 is TGTGCCAGCAGTCCGTTCGGGGGGGGAACAGATACGCAGTATTTT. It specifies CASSPFGGGTDTQYF. Complete variable domain (other parts from reference TRBV2 and TRBJ2-3): EPEVTQTPSHQVTQMGQEVILRCVPISNHLYFYWYRQILGQKVEFLVSFYNNEISEKSEIFDDQFSVERPDGSNFTLKIRSTKLEDSAMYFCASSPFGGGTDTQYFGPGTRLTVL.

This chain connects TRBV19 to TRBJ1-2, with 7 bases identical to TRBD1. V dropped 4 bases and J dropped 4; count of bases not matched to a gene: 15. This CDR3 has 17 residues. Germline loops: CDR1 LNHDA, CDR2 SQIVND (reference sequence). CDR3 sequence reads: CASSTRPQGPLVYGYTF. The CDR3, as DNA: TGTGCCAGTAGTACAAGACCACAGGGGCCCCTGGTCTATGGCTACACCTTC. The full variable domain, its missing parts supplied by reference TRBV19 and TRBJ1-2, is DGGITQSPKYLFRKEGQNVTLSCEQNLNHDAMYWYRQDPGQGLRLIYYSQIVNDFQKGDIAEGYSVSREKKESFPLTVTSAQKNPTAFYLCASSTRPQGPLVYGYTFGSGTRLTVV.

The chain carries TRBV7-7 and TRBJ2-7; D perhaps matches TRBD1 (6 bases). This CDR3 has 14 residues. Germline values: CDR1 SSHAT, CDR2 FNYEAQ (reference sequence). The CDR3 is CASSSRTGSYEQYV. In DNA, the CDR3 is TGTGCTAGCAGCTCCAGAACAGGGTCCTACGAGCAGTACGTC.

The V and J genes are TRBV27 and TRBJ2-2; D might be TRBD1 (6 bases). V was shortened by 4 bases and J by 4 bases, with 13 bases between the two germline ends. Germline V gene sequence: CDR1 MNHEY, CDR2 SMNVEV (reference sequence). This CDR3 region has 15 residues. The CDR3 DNA sequence: TGTGCCAGCAGTTCGTCACAGGGATTCACCGGGGAGCTGTTTTTT. Protein: CASSSSQGFTGELFF.

The chain uses TRBV4-3 and TRBJ2-1; the D gene is possibly TRBD2 (6 bases). The V and J ends lost 3 bases and 7 bases respectively, with 10 bases between them. CDR3 length: 13 residues. CDR1 is LGHNA and CDR2 is YSLEER in the germline V gene. CDR3 nucleotide sequence: TGCGCCAGCAGCCACCTCCGGGGGAATGAGCAGTTCTTC. Its protein is CASSHLRGNEQFF.

The V gene is TRBV18, the J gene TRBJ2-7; D possibly corresponds to TRBD1 (5 bases). V lost 2 bases and J lost 7, with 15 bases in between. The CDR3 is 14 amino acids. Germline CDR1 and CDR2: KGHSH and LQKENI. The DNA for the CDR3 is TGTGCCAGCTCACCATCCCCAGCAGGGTATGAGCAGTACGTC. Translating gives CASSPSPAGYEQYV.

This clone appeared a few times. The chain employs TRBV21-1 and TRBJ1-2. TRBV21-1 is flagged as a pseudogene. CDR3 length: 14 amino acids. The CDR3 protein is CASSMKGLRQGYTF. The CDR3 DNA is TGTGCCAGCAGCATGAAGGGACTCCGCCAAGGCTACACCTTC.

The chain uses TRBV10-1 and TRBJ1-4; D gene uncertain. The CDR3 loop spans 15 amino acids. The V gene lost 2 bases and the J gene lost 0 bases, with 7 bases spanning the gap. The germline gives CDR1 WNHNN, CDR2 SYGVQD (reference sequence). CDR3 in DNA: TGCGCCAGCAGTGAGAACAGTGCAACTAATGAAAAACTGTTTTTT. This translates into CASSENSATNEKLFF.

This rearrangement joins TRBV6-5 to TRBJ2-7; 7 bases are shared with TRBD1. The ends lost 2 bases at V and 5 bases at J; junction bases unmatched: 3. Looked up from germline, CDR1 is MNHEY and CDR2 is SVGAGI. This CDR3 is 13 amino acids long. In nucleotides, the CDR3 is TGTGCCAGCAGTTACGGAACAGGGGACGAGCAGTACGTC. Amino acids: CASSYGTGDEQYV.

The rearrangement uses TRBV4-1 and TRBJ1-1; TRBD1 aligns across 7 bases. The germline gives CDR1 MGHRA, CDR2 YSYEKL. V lost 2 bases to trimming and J lost 6 bases; unmatched junction nucleotides: 3. The CDR3 has 13 residues. The CDR3 region is CASSQQGVSEAFF. Here the CDR3 DNA reads TGCGCCAGCAGCCAACAGGGGGTCTCTGAAGCTTTCTTT.

The rearrangement uses TRBV4-2 and TRBJ1-4; D possibly corresponds to TRBD1 (6 bases). This CDR3 is 15 amino acids long. The V and J ends lost 0 bases and 7 bases respectively, with 12 bases between them. Per the germline V gene, CDR1 is LGHNA and CDR2 is YNFKEQ. CDR3 bases: TGTGCCAGCAGCCAAGAAGGGGGGGACCCTGAAAAACTGTTTTTT. Its translation: CASSQEGGDPEKLFF.

This chain links TRBV9 with TRBJ1-5; no reliable D call. Germline V gene sequence: CDR1 SGDLS, CDR2 YYNGEE. V gave up 0 bases and J gave up 4 bases, with 8 bases separating them. The CDR3 loop spans 14 amino acids. The CDR3, as DNA: TGTGCCAGCAGCGTAGGAGGCGAAAATCAGCCCCAGCATTTT. It codes for CASSVGGENQPQHF.

Of note for this clone: The same CDR3 can be traced to other DNA sequences in this sample. J is TRBJ2-5 and V is TRBV5-1; tentative D call: TRBD2 (5 bases). Germline V gene sequence: CDR1 SGHRS, CDR2 YFSETQ. V dropped 1 base and J dropped 5 bases, with 15 bases sitting between them. This CDR3 region has 15 residues. The CDR3 spells CASSLRPGVQETQYF. DNA of the CDR3: TGCGCCAGCAGCTTGAGGCCCGGGGTCCAGGAGACCCAGTACTTC.

This clone was seen once. The V gene is TRBV6-1, the J gene TRBJ2-7; no clear D. CDR1 and CDR2 from the germline V gene are MNHNS and SASEGT. CDR3 length: 13 amino acids. Trimming left V 6 bases short and J 0 bases short, with 9 bases between. Here the CDR3 DNA reads TGTGCCAGCAGCGAGACATACTCCTACGAGCAGTACGTC. This encodes CASSETYSYEQYV.

Note on this clone: Different DNA sequences within this sample yield the same CDR3. CDR3 nucleotides: TGTGCCAGCAGTTCGGACAGTTCCTACGAGCAGTACGTC. Amino acids: CASSSDSSYEQYV. V and J are TRBV28 and TRBJ2-7, with a weak D call TRBD1 (6 bases). Germline V lookup: CDR1 MDHEN, CDR2 SYDVKM. The CDR3 has 13 amino acids. The V gene lost 4 bases and the J gene lost 1 base, with 8 bases spanning the gap.

The rearrangement links TRBV7-6 to TRBJ1-2; TRBD1 is a possible D gene (5 bases). Germline lookup yields CDR1 SGHVS and CDR2 FNYEAQ. V gave up 6 bases and J gave up 2 bases, with 16 bases separating them. The length of the CDR3 is 15 residues. The DNA of the CDR3 is TGTGCCAGCAGTCTAACAGGTGGGGTGAACTATGGCTACACCTTC. Its translation is CASSLTGGVNYGYTF.

This chain uses TRBV6-4 with TRBJ2-1; TRBD2 matches 13 bases. The V gene's germline CDR1 is MRHNA and CDR2 SNTAGT. The junction had 7 bases not matched to a gene; V was cut back by 4 bases and J by 7 bases. The CDR3 contains 16 residues. In DNA form, the CDR3 reads TGTGCCAGCAGTGGGGAAACTAGCGGGGGGGCGAATGAGCAGTTCTTC. This gives the protein CASSGETSGGANEQFF.

J is TRBJ1-5 and V is TRBV19, with D possibly matching TRBD1 (6 bases). Deletions cut 3 bases from V and 0 bases from J, with 12 bases between. Germline V lookup: CDR1 LNHDA, CDR2 SQIVND (reference sequence). This CDR3 region has 16 residues. CDR3 amino acids: CASSMGTGSSNQPQHF. In nucleotides, the CDR3 is TGTGCCAGTAGTATGGGCACAGGGAGTAGCAATCAGCCCCAGCATTTT.

This clone was counted once. The genes are TRBV7-9 and TRBJ2-1, with 9 bases that match TRBD1. Germline V gene data show CDR1 as SEHNR and CDR2 as FQNEAQ (reference sequence). Losses at the gene ends were 0 bases for V and 5 bases for J; bases not matched to a gene: 8. The CDR3 spans 17 residues. In DNA, the CDR3 is TGTGCCAGCAGCTTAGCCCCGGGACAGGGTAGCGACAATGAGCAGTTCTTC. Translation: CASSLAPGQGSDNEQFF.

The J gene is TRBJ1-6, the V gene TRBV2, with D tentatively TRBD1 (5 bases). Germline V CDR1 and CDR2: SNHLY, FYNNEI. V gave up 8 bases and J gave up 7 bases, with 9 bases separating them. This CDR3 is 12 amino acids long. The DNA of the CDR3 is TGTGCCAGCTGGGGCCTGAATTCACCCCTCCACTTT. As protein: CASWGLNSPLHF.

This clone has just a few counts. This chain uses TRBV28 with TRBJ2-6; 7 bases match TRBD2. The CDR3 spans 16 residues. Losses at the gene ends were 8 bases for V and 13 bases for J; bases not matched to a gene: 20. Germline-derived CDR1 and CDR2 are MDHEN and SYDVKM. The CDR3 spells CASSDPLRDYAQVLTF. The CDR3 coding sequence is TGTGCCAGCTCGGACCCACTCCGGGACTATGCGCAGGTCCTGACTTTC. Combining the CDR3 with reference TRBV28 and TRBJ2-6 gives the whole variable domain DVKVTQSSRYLVKRTGEKVFLECVQDMDHENMFWYRQDPGLGLRLIYFSYDVKMKEKGDIPEGYSVSREKKERFSLILESASTNQTSMYLCASSDPLRDYAQVLTFGAGSRLTVL.

The V call is TRBV5-5, the J call TRBJ1-5; 8 bases line up with TRBD1. The CDR3 is made up of 16 amino acids. The V and J ends lost 4 bases and 7 bases, in that order; junction bases with no gene match: 13. Germline lookup yields CDR1 SGHKS and CDR2 YYEKEE (reference sequence). The chain's CDR3 is CASSQGAGTVGQPQHF. Here the CDR3 DNA reads TGTGCCAGCAGCCAGGGGGCAGGGACAGTCGGCCAGCCCCAGCATTTT.